The sequence of this T cell receptor beta chain was determined in a study of T cell responses to AZD1222 COVID-19 vaccine. Study-level points and caveats: None of the repertoires were sampled until the peak T cell response had passed. Of spike-specific TCRs, nearly half reportedly target regions left unmutated in variants.

Trimming took 0 bases from V and 0 from J, leaving 5 bases between them. Germline assignment: CDR1 SGHRS and CDR2 YFSETQ. The CDR3 contains 14 residues. Data came from immunoSEQ multiplex PCR; TCRdb stores just in-frame clones and leaves some out. The sample lists under 150,000 clones; over 75% were seen once. Comment on this clone: Antigen specificity is unknown.

The sample was peripheral blood, taken on day 0 of AZD1222 vaccination. This chain joins TRBV5-1 and TRBJ2-3; maybe TRBD2 (5 bases). The TCR was taken from an adult in good health. The CDR3 spells CASSLGESTDTQYF. The CDR3 DNA reads as TGCGCCAGCAGCTTGGGGGAGAGCACAGATACGCAGTATTTT. Filled out from reference TRBV5-1 and TRBJ2-3, the complete variable domain reads KAGVTQTPRYLIKTRGQQVTLSCSPISGHRSVSWYQQTPGQGLQFLFEYFSETQRNKGNFPGRFSGRQFSNSRSEMNVSTLELGDSALYLCASSLGESTDTQYFGPGTRLTVL.